This T cell receptor (beta chain) was identified in a study of T cell responses to AZD1222 COVID-19 vaccine. Study-level findings and limits: Donors were largely white British and mainly female; clonal diversity was possibly underestimated. Within unmutated variant regions lay the reported targets of nearly half of spike-specific TCRs. When two AZD1222 doses had been given, Spike-specific TCR breadth and depth rose.

The CDR3 consists of 13 residues. Trimming shortened V by 3 bases and J by 0 bases, and 8 bases separated the two germline ends. Germline CDR1 and CDR2: DFQATT and SNEGSKA (reference sequence). As to this clone: The antigen is unknown.

Measured with immunoSEQ multiplex PCR; TCRdb has only the in-frame clones, and not every one. There are 130,000 to 150,000 clones in the sample; around 88% occur only once, and roughly 16% lies in the top ten. The clonotype comes from an adult in good health. V gene TRBV20-1 combines with J gene TRBJ1-1; the D is unclear. The sample in question was peripheral blood, obtained on day 0 of AZD1222 vaccination. CDR3: CSASSRMNTEAFF. The DNA for the CDR3 is TGCAGTGCTAGTTCAAGAATGAACACTGAAGCTTTCTTT.